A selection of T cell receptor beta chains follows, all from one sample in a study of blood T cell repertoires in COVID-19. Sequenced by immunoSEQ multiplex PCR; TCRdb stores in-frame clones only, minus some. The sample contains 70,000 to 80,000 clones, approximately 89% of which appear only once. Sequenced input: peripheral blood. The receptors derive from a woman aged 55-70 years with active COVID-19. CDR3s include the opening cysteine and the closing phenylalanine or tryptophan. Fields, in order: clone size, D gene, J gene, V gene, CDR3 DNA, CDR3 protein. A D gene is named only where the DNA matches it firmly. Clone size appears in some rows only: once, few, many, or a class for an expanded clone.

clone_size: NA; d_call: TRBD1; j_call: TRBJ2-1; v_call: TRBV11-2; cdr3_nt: TGTGCCAGCAGCTTCGGGACAGCTAGCAATGAGCAGTTCTTC; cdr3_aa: CASSFGTASNEQFF
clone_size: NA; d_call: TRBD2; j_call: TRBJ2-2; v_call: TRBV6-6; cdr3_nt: TGTGCCACCATGCTGACTAGCGGGTCCACCGGGGAGCTGTTTTTT; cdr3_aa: CATMLTSGSTGELFF
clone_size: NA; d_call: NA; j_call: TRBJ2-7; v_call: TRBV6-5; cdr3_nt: TGTGCCAGCAGAGTAGCGGTAACAAACTCCCTTCACGCCTTC; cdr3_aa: CASRVAVTNSLHAF
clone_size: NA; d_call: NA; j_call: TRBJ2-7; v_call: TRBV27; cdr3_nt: TGTGCCAGCAGTTTATCGGGGTGGGGGACAAGGTCCTACGAGCAGTACTTC; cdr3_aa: CASSLSGWGTRSYEQYF
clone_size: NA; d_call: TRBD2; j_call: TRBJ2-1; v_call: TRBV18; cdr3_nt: TGTGCCAGCTCCCCGACTAGCGGGAGGTCCGCGTACAATGAGCAGTTCTTC; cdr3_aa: CASSPTSGRSAYNEQFF
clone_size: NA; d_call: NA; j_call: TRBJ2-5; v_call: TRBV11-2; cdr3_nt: TGTGCCAGCAGCTCAGAGCCGGGAACAACTATCCAAGAGACCCAGTACTTC; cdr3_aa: CASSSEPGTTIQETQYF
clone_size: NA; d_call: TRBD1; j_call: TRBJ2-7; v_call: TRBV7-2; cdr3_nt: TGTGCCAGCAGCTTAGCGAGTCGGGACAGGAGATCTTACGAGCAGTACTTC; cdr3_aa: CASSLASRDRRSYEQYF
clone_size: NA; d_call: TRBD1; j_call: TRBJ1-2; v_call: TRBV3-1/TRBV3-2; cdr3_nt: TGTGCCAGCAGACCTAGACAGGGTTGGCGCTACACCTTC; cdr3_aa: CASRPRQGWRYTF
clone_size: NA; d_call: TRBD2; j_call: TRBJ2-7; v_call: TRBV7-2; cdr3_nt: TGTGCCAGCAGCTTAGCCCCGGCGGGAGGGCCTTCCGAGCAGTACTTC; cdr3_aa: CASSLAPAGGPSEQYF
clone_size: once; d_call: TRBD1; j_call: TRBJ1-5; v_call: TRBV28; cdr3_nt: TGTGCCAGCAGTTGGACAGGGGATTTCCAGCCCCAGCATTTT; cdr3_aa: CASSWTGDFQPQHF
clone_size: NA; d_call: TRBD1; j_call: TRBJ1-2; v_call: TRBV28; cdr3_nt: TGTGCCAGCAGTTCCGCCCTTAGGACAGGGGACTATGGCTACACCTTC; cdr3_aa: CASSSALRTGDYGYTF
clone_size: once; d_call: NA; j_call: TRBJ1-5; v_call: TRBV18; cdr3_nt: TGTGCCAGCTCGGCTGGACAGAGCAATCAGCCCCAGCATTTT; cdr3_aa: CASSAGQSNQPQHF
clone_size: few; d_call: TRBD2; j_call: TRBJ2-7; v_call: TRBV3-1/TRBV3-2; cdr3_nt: TGTGCCAGCAGCGTTCTGGGCGGGAGGGCCCACGAGCAGTACTTC; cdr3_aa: CASSVLGGRAHEQYF
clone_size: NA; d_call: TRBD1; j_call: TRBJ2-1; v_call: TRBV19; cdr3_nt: TGTGCCAGTTCCCCAGCAGGGGGATTGAATGAGCAGTTCTTC; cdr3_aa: CASSPAGGLNEQFF
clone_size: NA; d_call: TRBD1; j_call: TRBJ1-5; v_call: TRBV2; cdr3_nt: TGTGCCAGCAGCCGACTGGAGACAGGGAATCAGCCCCAGCATTTT; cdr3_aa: CASSRLETGNQPQHF
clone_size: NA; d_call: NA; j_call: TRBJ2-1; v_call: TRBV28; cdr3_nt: TGTGCCAGCAGCGCCAGCAATGAGCAGTTCTTC; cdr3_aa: CASSASNEQFF
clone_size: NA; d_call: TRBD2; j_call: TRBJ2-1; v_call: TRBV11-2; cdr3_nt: TGTGCCAGCAGCTCACAGGGCCTAGCGGGAGATGTGCAGTTCTTC; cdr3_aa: CASSSQGLAGDVQFF
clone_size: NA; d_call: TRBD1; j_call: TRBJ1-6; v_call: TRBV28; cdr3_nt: TGTGCCAGCAGTATCCGGGACAGTAATTCACCCCTCCACTTT; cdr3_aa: CASSIRDSNSPLHF
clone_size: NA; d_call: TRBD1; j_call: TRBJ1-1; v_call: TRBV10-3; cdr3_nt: TGTGCCATCAGGACCGGGACAGGGATCATGAACACTGAAGCTTTCTTT; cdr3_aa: CAIRTGTGIMNTEAFF
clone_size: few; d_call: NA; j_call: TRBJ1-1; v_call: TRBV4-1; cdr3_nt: TGCGCCAGCAGCCGGGCCAGGGAGAACACTGAAGCTTTCTTT; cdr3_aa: CASSRARENTEAFF
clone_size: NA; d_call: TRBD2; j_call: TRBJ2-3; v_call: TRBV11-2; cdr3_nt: TGTGCCAGCAGCCTTAGGAGAGCGGGGACCACAGATACGCAGTATTTT; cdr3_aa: CASSLRRAGTTDTQYF
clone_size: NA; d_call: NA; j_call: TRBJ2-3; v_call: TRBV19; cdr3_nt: TGTGCCAGTAGTATCCCGTCAACAAATACGCAGTATTTT; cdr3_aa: CASSIPSTNTQYF
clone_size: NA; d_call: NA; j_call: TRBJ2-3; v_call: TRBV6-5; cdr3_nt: TGTGCCAGCAGCCCCCGGACAAGCACAGATACGCAGTATTTT; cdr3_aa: CASSPRTSTDTQYF
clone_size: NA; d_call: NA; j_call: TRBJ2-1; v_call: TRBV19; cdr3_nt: TGTGCCAGTAAAATCCCCGGGGGAGAGCAGTTCTTC; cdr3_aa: CASKIPGGEQFF
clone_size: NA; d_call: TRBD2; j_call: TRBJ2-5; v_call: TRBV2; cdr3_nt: TGTGCCAGCATCACCGGGAGGGGGGGAGAGACCCAGTACTTC; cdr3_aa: CASITGRGGETQYF
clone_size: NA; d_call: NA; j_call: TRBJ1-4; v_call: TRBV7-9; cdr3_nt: TGTGCCAGCAGAACAGCCGGGGGGAGTGAAAAACTGTTTTTT; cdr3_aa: CASRTAGGSEKLFF
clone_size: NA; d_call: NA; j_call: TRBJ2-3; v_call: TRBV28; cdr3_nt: TGTGCCAGCAGTCCCGGGACAACGAGCACAGATACGCAGTATTTT; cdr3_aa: CASSPGTTSTDTQYF
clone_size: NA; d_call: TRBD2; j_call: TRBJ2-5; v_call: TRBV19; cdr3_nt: TGTGCCAGTAGCTGGAGCGGGGCGCAGACCCAGTACTTC; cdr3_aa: CASSWSGAQTQYF
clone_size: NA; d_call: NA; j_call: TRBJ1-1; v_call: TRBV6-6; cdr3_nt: TGTGCCAGCAGTTACTCGGAGTCCACTGAAGCTTTCTTT; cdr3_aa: CASSYSESTEAFF
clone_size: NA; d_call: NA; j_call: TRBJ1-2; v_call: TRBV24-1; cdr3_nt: TGTGCCACCAGTTCGAGTCGAGGGAACTATGGCTACACCTTC; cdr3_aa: CATSSSRGNYGYTF
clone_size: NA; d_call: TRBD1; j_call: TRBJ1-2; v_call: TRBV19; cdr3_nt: TGTGCCAGTGCGCCAGCCAACTCACGGGACAGAGAATATGGCTACACCTTC; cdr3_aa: CASAPANSRDREYGYTF
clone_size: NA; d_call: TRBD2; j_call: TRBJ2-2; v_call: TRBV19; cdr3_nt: TGTGCCAGTAGTCCTGGCGTAGGGCGGGAGGTTTCAGCCGGGGAGCTGTTTTTT; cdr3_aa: CASSPGVGREVSAGELFF
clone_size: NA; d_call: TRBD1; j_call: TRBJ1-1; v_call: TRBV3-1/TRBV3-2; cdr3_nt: TGTGCCAGCAGCCTAAGACAGGGGAGAATGAACACTGAAGCTTTCTTT; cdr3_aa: CASSLRQGRMNTEAFF
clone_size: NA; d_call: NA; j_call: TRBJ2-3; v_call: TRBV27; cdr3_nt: TGTGCCAGCAGTTTAGACCGAGCAGGCGGGGATCGCACAGATACGCAGTATTTT; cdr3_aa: CASSLDRAGGDRTDTQYF
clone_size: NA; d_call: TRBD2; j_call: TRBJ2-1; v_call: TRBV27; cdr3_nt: TGTGCCAGCAGTCCAGCGGGAGTTGGTAATGAGCAGTTCTTC; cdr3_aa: CASSPAGVGNEQFF
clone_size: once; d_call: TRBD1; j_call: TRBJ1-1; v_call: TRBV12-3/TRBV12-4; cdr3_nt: TGTGCCAGCCGGGGGACCGCACAGGGGGAAGCTTTCTTT; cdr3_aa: CASRGTAQGEAFF
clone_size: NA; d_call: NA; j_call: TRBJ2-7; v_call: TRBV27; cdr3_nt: TGTGCCAGCAGTTCCCTGGGTAGCGGAGCCTACGAGCAGTACTTC; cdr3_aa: CASSSLGSGAYEQYF
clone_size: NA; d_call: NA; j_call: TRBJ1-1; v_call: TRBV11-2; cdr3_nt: TGTGCCAGCAGCTTAACCTCGCTCGGCGGTGAAGCTTTCTTT; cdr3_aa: CASSLTSLGGEAFF
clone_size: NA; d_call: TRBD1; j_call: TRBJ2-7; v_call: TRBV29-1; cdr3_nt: TGCAGCGCTACCGGGACAGGGGGCTACGAGCAGTACTTC; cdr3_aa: CSATGTGGYEQYF
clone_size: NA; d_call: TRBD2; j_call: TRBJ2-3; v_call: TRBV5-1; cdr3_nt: TGCGCCAGCAGCCCGGGACTAGCGGGAGAGCAACGCACAGATACGCAGTATTTT; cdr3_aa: CASSPGLAGEQRTDTQYF
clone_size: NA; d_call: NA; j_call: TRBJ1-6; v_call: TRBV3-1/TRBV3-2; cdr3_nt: TGTGCCAGCAGCCAAGACTATTCACCCCTCCACTTT; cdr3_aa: CASSQDYSPLHF
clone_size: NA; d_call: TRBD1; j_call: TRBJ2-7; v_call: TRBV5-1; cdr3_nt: TGCGCCAGCAGAATAGGACAGGGGACCTACGAGCAGTACTTC; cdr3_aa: CASRIGQGTYEQYF
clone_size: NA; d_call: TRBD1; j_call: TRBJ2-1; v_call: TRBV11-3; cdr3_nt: TGTGCCAGCAGCCTACAGGGGGACAGGGGCATCGATGAGCAGTTCTTC; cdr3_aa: CASSLQGDRGIDEQFF
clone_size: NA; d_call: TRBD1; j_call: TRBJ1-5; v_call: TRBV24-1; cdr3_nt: TGTGCCACCAGTGAAGGCGGGACAGGGATATATGGCAATCAGCCCCAGCATTTT; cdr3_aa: CATSEGGTGIYGNQPQHF
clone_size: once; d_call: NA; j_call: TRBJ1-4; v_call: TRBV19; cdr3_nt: TGTGCCAGTAGTCGCCTCAGGGGAGCTAATGAAAAACTGTTTTTT; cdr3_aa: CASSRLRGANEKLFF
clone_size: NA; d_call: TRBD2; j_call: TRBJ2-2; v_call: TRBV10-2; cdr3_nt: TGCGCCAGCAGTGGGGGAGGGGTCGATTTGGACACCGGGGAGCTGTTTTTT; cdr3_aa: CASSGGGVDLDTGELFF